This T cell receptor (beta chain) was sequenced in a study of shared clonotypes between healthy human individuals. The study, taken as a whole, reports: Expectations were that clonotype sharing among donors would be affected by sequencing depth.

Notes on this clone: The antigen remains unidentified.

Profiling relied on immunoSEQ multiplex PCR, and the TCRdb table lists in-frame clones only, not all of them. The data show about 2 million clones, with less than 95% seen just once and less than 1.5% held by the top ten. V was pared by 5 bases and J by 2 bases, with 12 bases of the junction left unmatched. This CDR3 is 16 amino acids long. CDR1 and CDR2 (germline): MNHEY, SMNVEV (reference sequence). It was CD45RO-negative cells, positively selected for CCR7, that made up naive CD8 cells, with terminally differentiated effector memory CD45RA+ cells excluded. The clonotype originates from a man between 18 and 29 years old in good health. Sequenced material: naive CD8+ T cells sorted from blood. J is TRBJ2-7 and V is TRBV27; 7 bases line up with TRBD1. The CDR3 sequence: CASSPSLGTETYEQYF. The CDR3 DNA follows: TGTGCCAGCAGTCCGTCCTTGGGGACAGAGACCTACGAGCAGTACTTC.